The sequence of this T cell receptor beta chain was determined in a study of blood T cell repertoires in COVID-19. TCRdb's table, derived via immunoSEQ multiplex PCR, lists solely in-frame clones and lacks some. The sample consists of approximately 10,000 clones, 70% to 75% of them appearing once. Patients from Seattle were sampled longitudinally, starting during active infection. Per germline, CDR1 LGHNA and CDR2 YSLEER. This CDR3 comprises 16 residues. Trimming removed 4 bases at V and 1 base at J, with 14 bases between. The receptor was isolated from a man aged 55 to 70 with COVID-19, enrolled during active disease. The gene calls are TRBV4-3 and TRBJ2-1, with D perhaps matching TRBD1 (6 bases). Sequencing was carried out using peripheral blood. The CDR3: CASSPRTGSSYNEQFF. As DNA, the CDR3 is TGCGCCAGCAGCCCCCGCACAGGGAGTTCCTACAATGAGCAGTTCTTC.